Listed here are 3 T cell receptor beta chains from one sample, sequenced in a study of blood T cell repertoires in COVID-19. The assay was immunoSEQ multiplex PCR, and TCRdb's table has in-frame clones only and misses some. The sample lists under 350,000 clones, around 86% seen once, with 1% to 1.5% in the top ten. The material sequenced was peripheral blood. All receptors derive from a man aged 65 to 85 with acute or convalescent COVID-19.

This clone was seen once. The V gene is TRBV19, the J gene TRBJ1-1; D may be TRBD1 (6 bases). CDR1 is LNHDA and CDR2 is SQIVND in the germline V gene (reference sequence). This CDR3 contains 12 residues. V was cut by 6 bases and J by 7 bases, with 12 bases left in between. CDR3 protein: CASRRRTDEAFF. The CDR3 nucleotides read TGTGCCAGTAGACGAAGGACAGATGAAGCTTTCTTT.

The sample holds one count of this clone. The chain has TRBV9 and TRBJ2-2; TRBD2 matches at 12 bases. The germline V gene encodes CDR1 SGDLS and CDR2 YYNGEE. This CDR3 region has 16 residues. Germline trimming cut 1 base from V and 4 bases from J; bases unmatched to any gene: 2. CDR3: CASSVRLAGVTGELFF. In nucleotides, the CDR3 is TGTGCCAGCAGCGTAAGACTAGCGGGAGTCACCGGGGAGCTGTTTTTT.

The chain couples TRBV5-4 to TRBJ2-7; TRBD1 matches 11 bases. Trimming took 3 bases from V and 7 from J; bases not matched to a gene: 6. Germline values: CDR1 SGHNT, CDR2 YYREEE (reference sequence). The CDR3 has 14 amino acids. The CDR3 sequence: CASSSRDRGMEQYF. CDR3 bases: TGTGCCAGCAGCTCCCGGGACAGGGGGATGGAGCAGTACTTC.